This T cell receptor (beta chain) emerged from a study of blood T cell repertoires in COVID-19. As for the study in general: Whether acute or convalescent, the COVID-19 samples came from the United States, Italy and Spain. T cells, B-cell-depleted T cells, or PBMCs provided the cDNA or gDNA that served as material.

The germline V gene encodes CDR1 LNHDA and CDR2 SQIVND (reference sequence). The V and J ends lost 9 bases and 0 bases, in that order; junction bases with no gene match: 8. CDR3 length: 16 amino acids. Some clones are missing from TCRdb's copy, which holds only in-frame ones; the method was immunoSEQ multiplex PCR. This sample yields approximately 61,000 clones, of which 85% are seen a single time; roughly 5% belongs to the top ten. Sequenced: peripheral blood. V is TRBV19 and J is TRBJ2-6; 7 bases are a match to TRBD1. This TCR was sampled from a man in his 70s with acute or convalescent COVID-19. The chain's CDR3 is CASATGQASGANVLTF. In DNA, the CDR3 is TGTGCCAGCGCTACAGGACAGGCCTCTGGGGCCAACGTCCTGACTTTC.